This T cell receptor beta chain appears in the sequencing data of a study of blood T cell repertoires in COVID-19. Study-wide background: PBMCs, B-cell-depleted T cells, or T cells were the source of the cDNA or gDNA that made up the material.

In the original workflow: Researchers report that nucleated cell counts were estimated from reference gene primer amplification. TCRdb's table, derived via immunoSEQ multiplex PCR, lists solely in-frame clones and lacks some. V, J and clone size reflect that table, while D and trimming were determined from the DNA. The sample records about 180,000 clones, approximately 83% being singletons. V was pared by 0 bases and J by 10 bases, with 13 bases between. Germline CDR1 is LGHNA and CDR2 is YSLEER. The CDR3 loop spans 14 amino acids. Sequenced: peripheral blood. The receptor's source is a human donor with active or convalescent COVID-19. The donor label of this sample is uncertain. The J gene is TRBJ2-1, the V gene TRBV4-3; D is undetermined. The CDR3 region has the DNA TGCGCCAGCAGCCAAGATTCCCCAGCGAAGGAGCAGTTCTTC. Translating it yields CASSQDSPAKEQFF.